The rows below give T cell receptor beta chains drawn from one sample of a study of blood T cell repertoires in COVID-19. Assay: immunoSEQ multiplex PCR; the TCRdb copy retains only in-frame clones and omits some. The sample holds some 700,000 clones, about 87% seen once. Source material: peripheral blood. These receptors all stem from a young woman with acute or convalescent COVID-19. Both conserved end residues are part of each CDR3. D genes are given only for firm matches. Part of the rows lack a size; the others show once, few, many or a class for expanded clones.

J: TRBJ2-7; D: -; V: TRBV5-1; size: -; CDR3: CASSSTGEVVYEQYF; DNA: TGCGCCAGCAGCTCCACAGGGGAGGTGGTCTACGAGCAGTACTTC
J: TRBJ1-6; D: -; V: TRBV5-8; size: -; CDR3: CASSFGGANSPLHF; DNA: TGTGCCAGCAGTTTCGGAGGGGCCAATTCACCCCTCCACTTT
J: TRBJ2-5; D: -; V: TRBV25-1; size: -; CDR3: CATTPPTGPRETQYF; DNA: TGTGCCACGACCCCCCCGACAGGTCCCCGAGAGACCCAGTACTTC
J: TRBJ2-7; D: -; V: TRBV21-1; size: once; CDR3: CASSQWTGPYEQYF; DNA: TGTGCCAGCAGCCAATGGACAGGGCCCTACGAGCAGTACTTC
J: TRBJ1-5; D: -; V: TRBV7-9; size: -; CDR3: CASSPEGGLGSNQPQHF; DNA: TGTGCCAGCAGCCCAGAGGGGGGGCTAGGAAGCAATCAGCCCCAGCATTTT
J: TRBJ2-7; D: TRBD1; V: TRBV6-4; size: once; CDR3: CASSDTRPGGTFGHEQYF; DNA: TGTGCCAGCAGTGACACCCGACCAGGGGGCACCTTCGGTCACGAGCAGTACTTC
J: TRBJ2-3; D: -; V: TRBV4-3; size: -; CDR3: CASSRRDSNTDTQYF; DNA: TGCGCCAGCAGCCGCCGGGACTCAAACACAGATACGCAGTATTTT
J: TRBJ2-5; D: TRBD2; V: TRBV5-1; size: -; CDR3: CASSSASGGARETQYF; DNA: TGCGCCAGCAGCTCTGCTAGCGGGGGGGCCCGTGAGACCCAGTACTTC
J: TRBJ2-7; D: TRBD1; V: TRBV5-1; size: -; CDR3: CASSPGTGVLHEQYF; DNA: TGCGCCAGCAGCCCTGGGACAGGGGTCCTCCACGAGCAGTACTTC
J: TRBJ1-5; D: -; V: TRBV2; size: -; CDR3: CASSERGGQNSNQPQHF; DNA: TGTGCCAGCAGTGAAAGAGGCGGACAGAATAGCAATCAGCCCCAGCATTTT
J: TRBJ2-7; D: TRBD2; V: TRBV5-4; size: -; CDR3: CASSSIAGGTYEQYF; DNA: TGTGCCAGCAGCTCCATAGCGGGGGGAACCTACGAGCAGTACTTC
J: TRBJ1-3; D: -; V: TRBV19; size: -; CDR3: CASSPHGGLTSGNTIYF; DNA: TGTGCCAGTAGTCCCCATGGAGGGCTTACCTCTGGAAACACCATATATTTT
J: TRBJ2-7; D: -; V: TRBV27; size: -; CDR3: CASSLDRGEQYF; DNA: TGTGCCAGCAGTTTGGATCGAGGGGAGCAGTACTTC
J: TRBJ2-7; D: -; V: TRBV24-1; size: -; CDR3: CATSEEGREQYF; DNA: TGTGCCACCAGTGAGGAGGGGCGCGAGCAGTACTTC
J: TRBJ2-2; D: -; V: TRBV21-1; size: -; CDR3: CASSGAGGPSYGELFF; DNA: TGTGCCAGCAGCGGAGCGGGGGGGCCTTCATACGGGGAGCTGTTTTTT
J: TRBJ1-3; D: TRBD1; V: TRBV5-5; size: once; CDR3: CASSRQGDTRGVGNTIYF; DNA: TGTGCCAGCAGCCGCCAGGGGGACACCAGAGGGGTGGGAAACACCATATATTTT
J: TRBJ1-5; D: -; V: TRBV4-2; size: -; CDR3: CASSQGGETNQPQHF; DNA: TGTGCCAGCAGCCAAGGGGGGGAGACCAATCAGCCCCAGCATTTT
J: TRBJ1-4; D: -; V: TRBV12-3/TRBV12-4; size: -; CDR3: CASRLQGNEKLFF; DNA: TGTGCCAGCAGACTCCAGGGTAATGAAAAACTGTTTTTT
J: TRBJ2-1; D: TRBD2; V: TRBV9; size: once; CDR3: CASSVRGLAYNEQFF; DNA: TGTGCCAGCAGCGTGAGGGGACTAGCCTACAATGAGCAGTTCTTC
J: TRBJ2-1; D: TRBD1; V: TRBV5-4; size: -; CDR3: CASSDGTGHPIEQFF; DNA: TGTGCCAGCAGCGACGGGACAGGGCACCCTATTGAGCAGTTCTTC
J: TRBJ1-5; D: TRBD1; V: TRBV6-5; size: once; CDR3: CASSRGGTGNQPQHF; DNA: TGTGCCAGCAGTAGGGGTGGGACAGGGAATCAGCCCCAGCATTTT
J: TRBJ1-1; D: TRBD1; V: TRBV5-1; size: -; CDR3: CASSPGTGRTEAFF; DNA: TGCGCCAGCAGCCCCGGGACAGGGAGGACTGAAGCTTTCTTT
J: TRBJ1-2; D: TRBD1; V: TRBV7-9; size: -; CDR3: CASSLGQGDGYTF; DNA: TGTGCCAGCAGCTTAGGGCAGGGGGATGGCTACACCTTC
J: TRBJ1-1; D: -; V: TRBV7-3; size: -; CDR3: CASSPAVGTEAFF; DNA: TGCGCCAGCAGCCCCGCCGTCGGCACTGAAGCTTTCTTT
J: TRBJ1-5; D: TRBD1; V: TRBV9; size: once; CDR3: CASSPSGDRGPTIRSNQPQHF; DNA: TGTGCCAGCAGCCCCTCCGGGGACAGGGGGCCCACCATCCGTAGCAATCAGCCCCAGCATTTT
J: TRBJ1-2; D: TRBD1; V: TRBV28; size: -; CDR3: CASSLGGPPAGTGSGYTF; DNA: TGTGCCAGCAGTTTAGGCGGACCTCCCGCAGGGACAGGGAGTGGCTACACCTTC
J: TRBJ1-2; D: TRBD1; V: TRBV4-1; size: -; CDR3: CASSPLERDRVSGYTF; DNA: TGCGCCAGCAGCCCTCTCGAGCGAGACAGGGTGAGTGGCTACACCTTC
J: TRBJ2-7; D: -; V: TRBV12-3/TRBV12-4; size: -; CDR3: CASSLRFRGEQYF; DNA: TGTGCCAGCAGTTTAAGGTTTCGGGGCGAGCAGTACTTC
J: TRBJ2-7; D: TRBD1; V: TRBV3-1/TRBV3-2; size: -; CDR3: CASRNRQGPYEQYF; DNA: TGTGCCAGCAGAAACCGACAGGGACCCTACGAGCAGTACTTC
J: TRBJ1-1; D: -; V: TRBV6-6; size: -; CDR3: CASSEGSEAFF; DNA: TGTGCCAGCAGTGAGGGTTCTGAAGCTTTCTTT
J: TRBJ1-1; D: -; V: TRBV9; size: once; CDR3: CASSVGGQGAGAFF; DNA: TGTGCCAGCAGCGTAGGGGGGCAGGGCGCGGGAGCTTTCTTT
J: TRBJ1-2; D: -; V: TRBV6-5; size: once; CDR3: CASFGGWYGYTF; DNA: TGTGCCTCTTTCGGGGGTTGGTATGGCTACACCTTC
J: TRBJ1-3; D: -; V: TRBV6-6; size: -; CDR3: CASTPDSISGNTIYF; DNA: TGTGCCAGCACCCCCGACAGCATCTCTGGAAACACCATATATTTT
J: TRBJ1-2; D: -; V: TRBV5-1; size: -; CDR3: CASSLVTDPNYGYTF; DNA: TGCGCCAGCAGCTTGGTCACAGATCCTAACTATGGCTACACCTTC
J: TRBJ1-1; D: TRBD1; V: TRBV19; size: -; CDR3: CASDRDTEAFF; DNA: TGTGCCAGCGACAGGGACACTGAAGCTTTCTTT
J: TRBJ2-4; D: -; V: TRBV18; size: -; CDR3: CASSPKEDLAKNIQYF; DNA: TGTGCCAGCTCACCGAAAGAGGATTTAGCCAAAAACATTCAGTACTTC
J: TRBJ1-2; D: TRBD1; V: TRBV7-9; size: -; CDR3: CASSFGTGDYGYTF; DNA: TGTGCCAGCAGCTTCGGGACAGGGGACTATGGCTACACCTTC
J: TRBJ2-2; D: -; V: TRBV6-2/TRBV6-3; size: -; CDR3: CASSPAGSTGELFF; DNA: TGTGCCAGCAGTCCCGCGGGGTCCACCGGGGAGCTGTTTTTT
J: TRBJ2-7; D: -; V: TRBV24-1; size: -; CDR3: CATSESGTETYEQYF; DNA: TGTGCCACCAGTGAGTCCGGGACTGAGACCTACGAGCAGTACTTC